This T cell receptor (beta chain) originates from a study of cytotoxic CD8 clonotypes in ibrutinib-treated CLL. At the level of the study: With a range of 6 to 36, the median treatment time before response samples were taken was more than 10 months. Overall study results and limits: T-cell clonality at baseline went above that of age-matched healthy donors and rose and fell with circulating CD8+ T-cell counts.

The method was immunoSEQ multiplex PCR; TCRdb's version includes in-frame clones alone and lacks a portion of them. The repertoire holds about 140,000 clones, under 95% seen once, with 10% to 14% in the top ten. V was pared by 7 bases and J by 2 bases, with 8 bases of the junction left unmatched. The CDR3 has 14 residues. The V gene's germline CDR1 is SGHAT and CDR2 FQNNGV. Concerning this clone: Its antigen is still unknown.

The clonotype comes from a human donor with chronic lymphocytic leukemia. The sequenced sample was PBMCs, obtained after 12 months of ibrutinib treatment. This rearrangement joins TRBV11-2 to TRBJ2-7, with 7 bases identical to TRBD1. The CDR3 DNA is TGTGCCAGCATCTTGGACAGGAGGACCTACGAGCAGTACTTC. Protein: CASILDRRTYEQYF.